The clone carrying this TCR beta chain has just one count. Its antigen is undetermined. A junction end diverges from the germline sequence, so it may reflect a read error. The sample is drawn from a study of siplizumab effects on memory and regulatory T cells. CDR3 length equals 13 residues. CDR1 is SGHVS, CDR2 FNYEAQ, per germline. Broader study findings: A major contribution to the alloresponse seemed to be made by naive T cells, which seemed more diverse than memory cells.

TCRdb's table, derived via immunoSEQ multiplex PCR, lists solely in-frame clones and lacks some. In the table there are more than 60,000 clones, about 92% of which are singletons. This chain connects TRBV7-6 to TRBJ2-3; D gene unclear. Material for sequencing was CD8+ T cells sorted from blood. The sequence was collected from a human donor in good health. The CDR3 DNA sequence: TGTGCCAGCAGCTTATACGGCACCGATACGCAGTATTTT. It translates to CASSLYGTDTQYF.